The 32 T cell receptor beta chains below all came from one sample that was sequenced in a study of blood T cell repertoires in COVID-19. TCRdb keeps only in-frame clones here, not all; method: immunoSEQ multiplex PCR. The data show 90,000 to 110,000 clones, with about 75% seen just once and 15% to 20% held by the top ten. Sequencing was done on a sample of peripheral blood. All receptors derive from a woman aged 65 to 85 with acute or convalescent COVID-19.

On this clone itself: The junction and the germline gene differ at one end; a read error may be behind it. The CDR3 loop is CASSLATSIDTQYF. CDR3 bases: TGTGCCAGCAGCTTAGCGACTAGCATAGATACGCAGTATTTT. V usage is TRBV7-9 and J usage is TRBJ2-3, with 7 bases identical to TRBD2. Germline loops: CDR1 SEHNR, CDR2 FQNEAQ (reference sequence). There are 14 residues in the CDR3. Variable domain in full (rest from reference TRBV7-9 and TRBJ2-3): DTGVSQNPRHKITKRGQNVTFRCDPISEHNRLYWYRQTLGQGPEFLTYFQNEAQLEKSRLLSDRFSAERPKGSFSTLEIQRTEQGDSAMYLCASSLATSIDTQYFGPGTRLTVL.

The rearrangement joins TRBV18 to TRBJ1-2, with TRBD1 identical over 8 bases. CDR1 is KGHSH, CDR2 LQKENI, per germline. The V gene end was trimmed by 1 base and the J gene end by 0 bases; junction bases not matched to a gene: 7. This CDR3 is 17 amino acids long. The CDR3 DNA follows: TGTGCCAGCTCACCACTGGACAGGGTGGCCACTAACTATGGCTACACCTTC. Translating it yields CASSPLDRVATNYGYTF.

The rearrangement joins TRBV18 to TRBJ1-4; D is unclear. The V gene's germline CDR1 is KGHSH and CDR2 LQKENI. V dropped 0 bases and J dropped 7 bases, with 12 bases sitting between them. This CDR3 contains 15 residues. CDR3 DNA sequence: TGTGCCAGCTCACCACCGTCCATTGCGGGTGAAAAACTGTTTTTT. Amino acid sequence: CASSPPSIAGEKLFF. The full variable domain, rest sourced from reference TRBV18 and TRBJ1-4, is NAGVMQNPRHLVRRRGQEARLRCSPMKGHSHVYWYRQLPEEGLKFMVYLQKENIIDESGMPKERFSAEFPKEGPSILRIQQVVRGDSAAYFCASSPPSIAGEKLFFGSGTQLSVL.

The rearrangement uses TRBV7-2 and TRBJ1-1; 9 nucleotides match TRBD1. The V segment lost 5 bases and the J segment 1 base; nucleotides outside the gene matches: 5. The CDR3 extends over 15 amino acids. Germline loops: CDR1 SGHTA, CDR2 FQGNSA. CDR3 nucleotides: TGTGCCAGCAGCCCGCGGACAGGGGCGAACACTGAAGCTTTCTTT. This codes for CASSPRTGANTEAFF.

In its sample, this clone was seen a few times. The chain joins TRBV5-1 to TRBJ1-4; 7 bases agree with TRBD1. This CDR3 region has 15 residues. The junction had 6 bases not matched to a gene; V was cut back by 0 bases and J by 7 bases. Germline assignment: CDR1 SGHRS and CDR2 YFSETQ. CDR3 nucleotide sequence: TGCGCCAGCAGCTTGGGAGGGGGCGCGTCTGAAAAACTGTTTTTT. It codes for CASSLGGGASEKLFF. Full variable domain (rest looked up from reference TRBV5-1 and TRBJ1-4): KAGVTQTPRYLIKTRGQQVTLSCSPISGHRSVSWYQQTPGQGLQFLFEYFSETQRNKGNFPGRFSGRQFSNSRSEMNVSTLELGDSALYLCASSLGGGASEKLFFGSGTQLSVL.

The chain is built from TRBV2 and TRBJ2-3, with a weak D call TRBD1 (6 bases). Trimming left V 6 bases short and J 5 bases short, with 21 bases between. From germline, CDR1 is SNHLY and CDR2 FYNNEI. The CDR3 extends over 16 amino acids. CDR3 sequence reads: CASSPPWTAGGDTQYF. DNA for the CDR3: TGTGCCAGCAGCCCGCCCTGGACAGCTGGTGGAGATACGCAGTATTTT.

The V gene is TRBV18, the J gene TRBJ2-6, with a weak D call TRBD2 (6 bases). Germline-derived CDR1 and CDR2 are KGHSH and LQKENI. V was pared by 3 bases and J by 0 bases, with 18 bases between. The CDR3 covers 19 residues. The CDR3 reads CASSPDDRGIFSGANVLTF. Here the CDR3 DNA reads TGTGCCAGCTCACCGGATGATCGGGGGATCTTCTCTGGGGCCAACGTCCTGACTTTC. Combining the CDR3 with reference TRBV18 and TRBJ2-6 gives the whole variable domain NAGVMQNPRHLVRRRGQEARLRCSPMKGHSHVYWYRQLPEEGLKFMVYLQKENIIDESGMPKERFSAEFPKEGPSILRIQQVVRGDSAAYFCASSPDDRGIFSGANVLTFGAGSRLTVL.

V gene TRBV7-2 combines with J gene TRBJ2-1; 7 nucleotides line up with TRBD2. The length of the CDR3 is 16 residues. The ends lost 2 bases at V and 9 bases at J; junction bases unmatched: 13. The germline gives CDR1 SGHTA, CDR2 FQGNSA. This CDR3 reads CASSLSSGPAQGEQFF. The CDR3 nucleotides read TGTGCCAGCAGCTTAAGTAGCGGGCCTGCGCAGGGTGAGCAGTTCTTC.

The rearrangement uses TRBV11-2 and TRBJ1-2; weak D call: TRBD1 (6 bases). V lost 4 bases, J lost 8 bases, and 14 bases lay in between. The CDR3 consists of 13 residues. Per germline, CDR1 SGHAT and CDR2 FQNNGV. The CDR3 sequence is CASSSLRTDGYTF. The CDR3 bases are TGTGCCAGCAGCTCCTTACGGACAGACGGCTACACCTTC.

This chain links TRBV10-3 with TRBJ1-2; 9 nucleotides align to TRBD1. The germline gives CDR1 ENHRY, CDR2 SYGVKD. The J segment lost 8 bases and the V segment lost 6 bases, leaving 13 bases of the junction unmatched. The CDR3 has 15 residues. Written as DNA, the CDR3 is TGTGCCATCAGCCTCCCATTACAGGGGGCGCTGGGCTACACCTTC. Translated: CAISLPLQGALGYTF.

J is TRBJ1-2 and V is TRBV2; 7 bases map to TRBD1. Germline V CDR1 and CDR2: SNHLY, FYNNEI. The V gene end was trimmed by 0 bases and the J gene end by 0 bases; junction bases not matched to a gene: 7. The CDR3 has 17 amino acids. Here the CDR3 reads CASSEAKPGTANYGYTF. In DNA form, the CDR3 reads TGTGCCAGCAGTGAAGCGAAACCCGGGACAGCTAACTATGGCTACACCTTC.

This clone was detected only a few times. The chain combines TRBV18 with TRBJ1-6, with no clear D. Germline values: CDR1 KGHSH, CDR2 LQKENI. This CDR3 is 14 amino acids long. The V end was cut by 3 bases, the J end by 8 bases, with 11 bases between. Here the CDR3 DNA reads TGTGCCAGCTCACCGAGAGCTAGCGATTCACCCCTCCACTTT. Its translation is CASSPRASDSPLHF.

This chain links TRBV5-4 with TRBJ2-1; 8 bases match TRBD2. The trim removed 1 base at V and 4 bases at J, leaving 4 bases unmatched. The CDR3 covers 15 residues. Germline CDR1 SGHNT, CDR2 YYREEE (reference sequence). CDR3 nucleotide sequence: TGTGCCAGCAGCTTGCCGGGGGGGAGTTACAATGAGCAGTTCTTC. This codes for CASSLPGGSYNEQFF.

The rearrangement joins TRBV6-6 to TRBJ2-6; a weak D match, TRBD1 (6 bases). V was pared by 7 bases and J by 0 bases, with 10 bases between. Germline CDR1 reads MNHNY; CDR2 reads SVGAGI (reference sequence). The CDR3 sequence is 15 residues long. The chain's CDR3 is CASNVGGSGANVLTF. CDR3 DNA: TGTGCCAGCAACGTAGGGGGCTCTGGGGCCAACGTCCTGACTTTC.

V gene TRBV4-1 combines with J gene TRBJ1-1, with a tentative D call TRBD1 (6 bases). V dropped 1 base and J dropped 1 base, with 10 bases sitting between them. The CDR3 consists of 15 residues. Looked up from germline, CDR1 is MGHRA and CDR2 is YSYEKL. CDR3 residues: CASSQVQQGNTEAFF. CDR3 DNA sequence: TGCGCCAGCAGCCAAGTCCAACAGGGGAACACTGAAGCTTTCTTT.

The chain has TRBV5-1 and TRBJ1-1; D possibly corresponds to TRBD1 (6 bases). From germline, CDR1 is SGHRS and CDR2 YFSETQ. The CDR3 consists of 14 residues. Trimming removed 4 bases from V and 8 bases from J, with 18 bases in between. CDR3 in DNA: TGCGCCAGCAGCACTCAGGGGTGGGTGTCCGAAGCTTTCTTT. As protein: CASSTQGWVSEAFF. Full variable domain (missing parts from reference TRBV5-1 and TRBJ1-1): KAGVTQTPRYLIKTRGQQVTLSCSPISGHRSVSWYQQTPGQGLQFLFEYFSETQRNKGNFPGRFSGRQFSNSRSEMNVSTLELGDSALYLCASSTQGWVSEAFFGQGTRLTVV.

V is TRBV6-5 and J is TRBJ1-1; the match to TRBD1 covers 8 bases. CDR3 size: 13 residues. Trimming at V came to 6 bases and at J to 5 bases, leaving 5 bases not matched to a gene. In germline, CDR1 is MNHEY, CDR2 SVGAGI. CDR3 sequence reads: CASRGQARTEAFF. The DNA of the CDR3 is TGTGCCAGCAGGGGACAGGCGAGGACTGAAGCTTTCTTT.

CDR3 sequence: CASGLEVGRRTEAFF. The CDR3 nucleotides read TGTGCTAGTGGTTTGGAAGTGGGAAGGAGGACTGAAGCTTTCTTT. The chain joins TRBV12-5 to TRBJ1-1, with unresolved D. This CDR3 contains 15 residues. CDR1 LGHNT and CDR2 FRNRAP come from the germline V gene. V was shortened by 1 base and J by 5 bases, with 14 bases between the two germline ends.

In this sample, this clone turned up a few times. The CDR3: CASSPGTYGQGYGYTF. The CDR3 nucleotides read TGTGCCAGCAGCCCCGGGACTTACGGGCAGGGTTATGGCTACACCTTC. This chain links TRBV11-2 with TRBJ1-2; D perhaps matches TRBD1 (5 bases). The V end lost 5 bases, the J end lost 5 bases, and 21 bases lay between the germline ends. The CDR3 contains 16 residues. Per the germline V gene, CDR1 is SGHAT and CDR2 is FQNNGV.

J is TRBJ1-4 and V is TRBV19, with 11 nucleotides matching TRBD1. The CDR3 is 17 amino acids. Germline V gene sequence: CDR1 LNHDA, CDR2 SQIVND (reference sequence). V lost 4 bases and J lost 3; bases outside the gene matches: 7. The CDR3: CASSTRDRGRANEKLFF. The DNA for the CDR3 is TGTGCCAGTAGTACCCGGGACAGGGGGAGGGCTAATGAAAAACTGTTTTTT.

This sequence joins TRBV13 and TRBJ2-2, with 7 bases that match TRBD1. This CDR3 contains 16 residues. V shed 7 bases, J shed 4 bases, and the junction held 12 bases outside the gene matches. Germline V gene sequence: CDR1 PRHDT, CDR2 FYEKMQ (reference sequence). The CDR3, as DNA: TGTGCCAGCACCTCTCTCGACAGGGCGGGCACCGGGGAGCTGTTTTTT. Translating it yields CASTSLDRAGTGELFF.

The chain uses TRBV29-1 and TRBJ2-1, with a tentative D call TRBD2 (5 bases). Trimming pared 8 bases from V and 8 bases from J, leaving 19 bases between. The CDR3 extends over 13 amino acids. The germline gives CDR1 SQVTM, CDR2 ANQGSEA. The CDR3: CSSLGLNWDEQFF. In DNA form, the CDR3 reads TGCAGCTCTCTCGGACTTAATTGGGATGAGCAGTTCTTC.

This sequence joins TRBV6-6 and TRBJ1-4; 9 nucleotides match TRBD1. This CDR3 has 13 residues. Germline V gene lookup returns CDR1 MNHNY and CDR2 SVGAGI (reference sequence). V gave up 2 bases and J gave up 10 bases; unmatched junction bases: 2. The CDR3 spells CASSYPDRGKLFF. The CDR3 region has the DNA TGTGCCAGCAGTTACCCGGACAGGGGAAAACTGTTTTTT.

This clone was recorded many times. The CDR3 protein is CASSLQTGEAYEQYF. For the CDR3, the DNA is TGTGCCAGCAGCTTACAGACAGGGGAAGCCTACGAGCAGTACTTC. The chain combines TRBV7-9 with TRBJ2-7; 8 bases are a match to TRBD1. V lost 2 bases to trimming and J lost 2 bases; unmatched junction nucleotides: 5. Germline V gene lookup returns CDR1 SEHNR and CDR2 FQNEAQ (reference sequence). The CDR3 contains 15 residues.

This chain joins TRBV14 and TRBJ2-4, with a weak D call TRBD1 (6 bases). Between the trimmed V and J ends, which lost 0 bases and 8 bases, there was a span of 11 bases. Germline CDR1 is SGHDN and CDR2 is FVKESK. The CDR3 consists of 14 residues. In DNA form, the CDR3 reads TGTGCCAGCAGCCAAGATGCAGGGGTAGACATTCAGTACTTC. Its protein is CASSQDAGVDIQYF.

This sequence joins TRBV12-3 or TRBV12-4 and TRBJ1-6; TRBD1 is a possible D gene (5 bases). V lost 6 bases and J 7 bases, leaving 10 bases between the germline ends. The CDR3 extends over 13 amino acids. Written as DNA, the CDR3 is TGTGCCAGCAGGACAGTTAGCAATTCACCCCTCCACTTT. It yields the protein CASRTVSNSPLHF.

The V call is TRBV24-1, the J call TRBJ2-1; 9 bases line up with TRBD2. Trimming at V came to 6 bases and at J to 0 bases, leaving 11 bases not matched to a gene. The CDR3 is 18 amino acids. From germline, CDR1 is KGHDR and CDR2 SFDVKD. DNA for the CDR3: TGTGCCACCAGTACTAAGCGGGGGGCCCCGAGCTCCTACAATGAGCAGTTCTTC. Its protein product is CATSTKRGAPSSYNEQFF.

The J gene is TRBJ1-1, the V gene TRBV29-1; 7 nucleotides line up with TRBD1. This CDR3 has 11 residues. V was pared by 7 bases and J by 6 bases, with 5 bases of the junction left unmatched. From germline, CDR1 is SQVTM and CDR2 ANQGSEA. This CDR3 is CSADRAAEAFF. The CDR3 region has the DNA TGCAGCGCCGACAGGGCCGCTGAAGCTTTCTTT.

The chain uses TRBV10-3 and TRBJ2-3; 8 bases fit TRBD1. The CDR3 is 15 residues long. Per the germline V gene, CDR1 is ENHRY and CDR2 is SYGVKD. The trim removed 8 bases at V and 5 bases at J, leaving 12 bases unmatched. The CDR3 loop reads CAIRPGQGARDTQYF. CDR3 in DNA: TGTGCCATCCGCCCGGGGCAGGGGGCGAGAGATACGCAGTATTTT.

CDR3: CASSVAGQAGYTF. The DNA for the CDR3 is TGTGCCAGTTCGGTGGCAGGGCAGGCTGGCTACACCTTC. The rearrangement uses TRBV18 and TRBJ1-2; weak D call: TRBD1 (5 bases). The CDR3 sequence is 13 residues long. CDR1 is KGHSH and CDR2 is LQKENI in the germline V gene. Trimming cost V 9 bases and J 7 bases, with 18 bases left between them.

J is TRBJ2-1 and V is TRBV3-1 (or the pseudogene TRBV3-2); 9 nucleotides match TRBD2. V lost 4 bases and J lost 5; bases outside the gene matches: 15. The germline CDR1 and CDR2 sequences are LGHDT and YNNKEL (reference sequence). The CDR3 is made up of 18 amino acids. In DNA, the CDR3 is TGTGCCAGCAGCCTGCGGACGGCGGGGGGGCCGGTCAACAATGAGCAGTTCTTC. The encoded protein is CASSLRTAGGPVNNEQFF.

This sequence joins TRBV7-2 and TRBJ2-2; D remains ambiguous. Germline V CDR1 and CDR2: SGHTA, FQGNSA. V gave up 5 bases and J gave up 6 bases, with 7 bases separating them. The CDR3 spans 12 residues. This CDR3 reads CASSPLAGELFF. The DNA of the CDR3 is TGTGCCAGCAGCCCCCTCGCCGGGGAGCTGTTTTTT.